This TCR beta chain comes out of a study of T cell repertoires in cytomegalovirus infection (dated by TCRdb to the late 2010s). For the wider study: Donor HLA type was relevant to the analysis, because carriage of CMV infection together with the matching HLA type was indicated by public TCR beta signatures.

The junction shows trimming of 3 bases on V and 2 bases on J, and the gene matches do not reach 4 bases of it. Per the germline V gene (reference sequence), SEHNR is the CDR1 and FQNEAQ is the CDR2. There are 16 amino acids in the CDR3, from cysteine to phenylalanine inclusive. The read is trimmed to its CDR3 DNA, 48 bases read in frame from base 1. What the authors observed across the whole study: The ex vivo response was dominated by HLA-C-restricted CMV-specific TCR beta clonotypes, which also provided the single most frequent clonotype in two of eight donors. Carriers of CMV infection plus the relevant HLA type were discriminated by the cumulative frequency of public TCR beta family members in the study cohort and in an independent approximately 400-donor cohort.

This clonotype has a count of ten or more. No antigen is known for it. No clone much larger than this one lies a single base away; base qualities are absent. The instrument was an Illumina HiSeq 1500. In TCRdb, the public reads were trimmed at Q25 with fastp and aligned with MiXCR, with productive beta chains retained. Each CDR3 protein appears once, grouped with its most common genes and DNA. For this sample the table gives more than 500,000 distinct CDR3 sequences, of which approximately 16% were detected only once. The ten largest clones add up to more than 20% of the sample. The receptor chain draws on TRBV7-9 and TRBJ2-2, and 9 bases in between align with TRBD1. This clonotype was sampled from a human donor in good health (CMV status not recorded). Some clones in this sample may be carry-over from other donors' samples. Input material: CD8+ T cells from PBMCs. The CDR3 protein: CASSFRGQGNTGELFF. The nucleotide sequence is given as TGTGCCAGCAGCTTCCGGGGACAGGGAAACACCGGGGAGCTGTTTTTT. The variable domain in full, with residues beyond the CDR3 obtained from the reference TRBV7-9 and TRBJ2-2 genes, is DTGVSQNPRHKITKRGQNVTFRCDPISEHNRLYWYRQTLGQGPEFLTYFQNEAQLEKSRLLSDRFSAERPKGSFSTLEIQRTEQGDSAMYLCASSFRGQGNTGELFFGEGSRLTVL.